The 3 T cell receptor beta chains below come from one sample, sequenced in a study of monozygotic twins with cystic fibrosis. The table came from immunoSEQ multiplex PCR; TCRdb's copy has only in-frame clones and leaves some out. The sample has under 20,000 clones; nearly 98% are singletons. Sequences were obtained from blood. These receptors were taken from a woman in her 30s with cystic fibrosis.

This chain links TRBV2 with TRBJ2-1; 8 nucleotides line up with TRBD1. Germline values: CDR1 SNHLY, CDR2 FYNNEI. This CDR3 contains 15 residues. V gave up 2 bases and J gave up 4 bases; unmatched junction bases: 4. The CDR3, as DNA: TGTGCCAGCAGTGAACAGGGGGCGGGTTACAATGAGCAGTTCTTC. The encoded protein is CASSEQGAGYNEQFF.

With respect to this clone: Other nucleotide sequences in the sample specify the same CDR3. This chain joins TRBV6-4 and TRBJ2-2, with no clear D. Germline CDR1 reads MRHNA; CDR2 reads SNTAGT. V was trimmed by 4 bases and J by 4 bases, leaving 7 bases between them. This CDR3 has 13 residues. The CDR3 bases are TGTGCCAGCAGTGGTACGAGCACCGGGGAGCTGTTTTTT. Its translation is CASSGTSTGELFF.

The chain recombines TRBV13 with TRBJ2-4; the match to TRBD2 covers 7 bases. The CDR3 totals 17 residues. V lost 4 bases and J lost 3; bases outside the gene matches: 12. The germline V gene encodes CDR1 PRHDT and CDR2 FYEKMQ (reference sequence). In nucleotides, the CDR3 is TGTGCCAGCAGCTCCGGCTCAGCGGGGAGACACAAAAACATTCAGTACTTC. Amino acid sequence: CASSSGSAGRHKNIQYF.